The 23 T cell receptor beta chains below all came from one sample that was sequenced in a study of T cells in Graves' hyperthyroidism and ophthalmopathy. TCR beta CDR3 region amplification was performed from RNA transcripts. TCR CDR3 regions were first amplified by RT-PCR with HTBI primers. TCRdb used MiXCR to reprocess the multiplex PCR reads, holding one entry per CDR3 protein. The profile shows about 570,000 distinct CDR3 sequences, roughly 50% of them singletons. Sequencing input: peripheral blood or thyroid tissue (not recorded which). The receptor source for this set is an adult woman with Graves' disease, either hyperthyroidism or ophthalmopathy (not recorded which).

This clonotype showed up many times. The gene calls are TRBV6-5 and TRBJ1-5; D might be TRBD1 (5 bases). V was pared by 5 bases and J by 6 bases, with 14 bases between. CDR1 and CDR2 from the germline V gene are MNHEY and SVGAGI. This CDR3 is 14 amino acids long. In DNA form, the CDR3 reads TGTGCCAGCAGTACCGGACACCTCATTCAGCCCCAGCATTTT. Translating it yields CASSTGHLIQPQHF.

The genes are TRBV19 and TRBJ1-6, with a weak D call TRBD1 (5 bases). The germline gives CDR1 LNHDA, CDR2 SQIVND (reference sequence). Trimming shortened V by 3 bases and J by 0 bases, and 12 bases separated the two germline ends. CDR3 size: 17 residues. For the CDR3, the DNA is TGTGCCAGTAGTATTGGTGAGGGGAGCTCCTATAATTCACCCCTCCACTTT. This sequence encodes CASSIGEGSSYNSPLHF. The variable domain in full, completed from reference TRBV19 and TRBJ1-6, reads DGGITQSPKYLFRKEGQNVTLSCEQNLNHDAMYWYRQDPGQGLRLIYYSQIVNDFQKGDIAEGYSVSREKKESFPLTVTSAQKNPTAFYLCASSIGEGSSYNSPLHFGNGTRLTVT.

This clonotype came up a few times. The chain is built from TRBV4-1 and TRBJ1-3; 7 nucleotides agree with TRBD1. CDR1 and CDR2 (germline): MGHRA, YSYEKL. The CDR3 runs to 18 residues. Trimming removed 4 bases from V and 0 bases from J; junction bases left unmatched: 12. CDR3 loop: CASSRQINRGSSGNTIYF. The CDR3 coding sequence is TGCGCCAGCAGCCGACAGATTAACAGGGGAAGCTCTGGAAACACCATATATTTT.

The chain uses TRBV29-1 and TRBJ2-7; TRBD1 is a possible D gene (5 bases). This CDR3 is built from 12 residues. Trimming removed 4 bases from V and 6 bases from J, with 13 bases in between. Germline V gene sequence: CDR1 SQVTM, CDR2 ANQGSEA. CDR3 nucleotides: TGCAGCGTTGTTGCCAGGGCATCCGAGCAGTACTTC. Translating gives CSVVARASEQYF.

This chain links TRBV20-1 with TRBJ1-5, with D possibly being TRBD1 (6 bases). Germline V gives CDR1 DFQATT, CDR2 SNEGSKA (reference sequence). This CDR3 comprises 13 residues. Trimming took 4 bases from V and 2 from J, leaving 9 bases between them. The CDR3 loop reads CSATPGGNQPQHF. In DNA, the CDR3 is TGCAGTGCTACCCCAGGGGGCAATCAGCCCCAGCATTTT.

CDR3 sequence: CASSSRDKDEAFF. The DNA for the CDR3 is TGTGCCAGTAGCTCTCGAGACAAGGACGAAGCTTTCTTT. The chain uses TRBV19 and TRBJ1-1, with D hard to call. The CDR3 contains 13 residues. Germline assignment: CDR1 LNHDA and CDR2 SQIVND (reference sequence). V was cut by 6 bases and J by 8 bases, with 16 bases left in between.

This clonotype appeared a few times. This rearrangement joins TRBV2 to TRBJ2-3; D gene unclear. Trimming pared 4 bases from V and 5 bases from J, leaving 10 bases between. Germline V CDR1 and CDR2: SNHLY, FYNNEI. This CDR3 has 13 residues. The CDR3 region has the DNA TGTGCCAGCAGTGGAGCCGTTGTAGATACGCAGTATTTT. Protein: CASSGAVVDTQYF.

The CDR3 here is CASTRTANNEKLFF. CDR3 DNA sequence: TGTGCCAGCACCAGGACAGCAAACAATGAAAAACTGTTTTTT. The V and J genes are TRBV5-6 and TRBJ1-4; D is perhaps TRBD1 (6 bases). This CDR3 has 14 amino acids. V was pared by 6 bases and J by 5 bases, with 14 bases between. Germline loops: CDR1 SGHDT, CDR2 YYEEEE.

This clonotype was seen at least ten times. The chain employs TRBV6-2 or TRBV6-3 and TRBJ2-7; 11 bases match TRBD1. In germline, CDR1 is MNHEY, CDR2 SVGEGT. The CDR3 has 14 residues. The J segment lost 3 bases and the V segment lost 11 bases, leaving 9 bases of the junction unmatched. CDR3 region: CAVKAGTGGYEQYF. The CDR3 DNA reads TGTGCCGTCAAGGCGGGGACAGGGGGCTACGAGCAGTACTTC.

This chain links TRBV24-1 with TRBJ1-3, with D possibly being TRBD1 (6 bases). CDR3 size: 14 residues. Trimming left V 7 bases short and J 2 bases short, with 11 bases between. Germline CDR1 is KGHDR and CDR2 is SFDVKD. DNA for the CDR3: TGTGCCACCAGGGGTAGGGGGGCTGGAAACACCATATATTTT. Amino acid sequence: CATRGRGAGNTIYF.

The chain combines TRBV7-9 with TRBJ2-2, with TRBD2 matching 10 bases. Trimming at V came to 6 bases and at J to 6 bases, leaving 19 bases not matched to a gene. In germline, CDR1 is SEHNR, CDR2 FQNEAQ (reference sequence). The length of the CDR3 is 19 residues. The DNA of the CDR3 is TGTGCCAGCAGTGAGCGGGGGGCTAGCGGGAGTCTGGTGGCCGGGGAGCTGTTTTTT. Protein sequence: CASSERGASGSLVAGELFF. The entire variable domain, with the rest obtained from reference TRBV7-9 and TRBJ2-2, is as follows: DTGVSQNPRHKITKRGQNVTFRCDPISEHNRLYWYRQTLGQGPEFLTYFQNEAQLEKSRLLSDRFSAERPKGSFSTLEIQRTEQGDSAMYLCASSERGASGSLVAGELFFGEGSRLTVL.

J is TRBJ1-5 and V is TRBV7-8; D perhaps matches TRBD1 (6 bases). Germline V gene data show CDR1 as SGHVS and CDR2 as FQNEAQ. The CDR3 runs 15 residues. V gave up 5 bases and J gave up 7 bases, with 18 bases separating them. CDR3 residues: CASSQYRAVGQPQHF. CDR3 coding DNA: TGTGCCAGCAGCCAGTACAGGGCGGTTGGGCAGCCCCAGCATTTT. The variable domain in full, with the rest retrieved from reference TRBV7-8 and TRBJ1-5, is GAGVSQSPRYKVAKRGQDVALRCDPISGHVSLFWYQQALGQGPEFLTYFQNEAQLDKSGLPSDRFFAERPEGSVSTLKIQRTQQEDSAVYLCASSQYRAVGQPQHFGDGTRLSIL.

The CDR3 DNA reads TGCGCCAGCAGCTTGCTATCAGGGGGCTATGGCTACACCTTC. It yields the protein CASSLLSGGYGYTF. This chain uses TRBV5-1 with TRBJ1-2; 7 bases match TRBD1. Trimming removed 1 base from V and 4 bases from J; junction bases left unmatched: 4. The CDR3 loop spans 14 amino acids. Germline assignment: CDR1 SGHRS and CDR2 YFSETQ.

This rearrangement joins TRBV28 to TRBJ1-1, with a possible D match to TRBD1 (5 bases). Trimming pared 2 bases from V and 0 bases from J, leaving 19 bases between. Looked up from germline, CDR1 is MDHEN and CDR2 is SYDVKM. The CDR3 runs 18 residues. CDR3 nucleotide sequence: TGTGCCAGCAGTTTACCCGGGACCCCCCGGCTTATGAACACTGAAGCTTTCTTT. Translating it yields CASSLPGTPRLMNTEAFF.

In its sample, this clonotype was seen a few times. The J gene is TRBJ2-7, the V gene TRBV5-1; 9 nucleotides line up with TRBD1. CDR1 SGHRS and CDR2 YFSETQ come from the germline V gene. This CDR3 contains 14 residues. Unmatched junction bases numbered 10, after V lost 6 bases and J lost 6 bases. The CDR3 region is CASNPGQGWIEQYF. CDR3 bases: TGCGCCAGCAACCCGGGACAGGGCTGGATCGAGCAGTACTTC.

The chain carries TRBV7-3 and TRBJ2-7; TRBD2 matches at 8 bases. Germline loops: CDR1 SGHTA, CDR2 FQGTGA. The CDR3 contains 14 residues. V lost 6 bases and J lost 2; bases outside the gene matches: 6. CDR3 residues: CASRDGGGTYEQYF. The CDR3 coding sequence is TGTGCCAGCAGGGACGGGGGGGGCACCTACGAGCAGTACTTC.

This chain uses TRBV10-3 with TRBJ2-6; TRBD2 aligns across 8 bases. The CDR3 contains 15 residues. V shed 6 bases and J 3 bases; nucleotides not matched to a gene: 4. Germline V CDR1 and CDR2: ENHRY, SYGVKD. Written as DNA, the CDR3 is TGTGCCATCAGGTCGGGGGGGATTGGGGCCAACGTCCTGACTTTC. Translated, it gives CAIRSGGIGANVLTF.

CDR3 residues: CASSQDFGEMAFF. The CDR3 DNA is TGTGCCAGCAGCCAAGATTTCGGGGAGATGGCTTTCTTT. The chain recombines TRBV14 with TRBJ1-1; no clear D gene. Germline assignment: CDR1 SGHDN and CDR2 FVKESK. The CDR3 has 13 amino acids. Trimming took off 0 bases at V and 11 bases at J, with 13 bases between the two ends. The full variable domain, with the rest looked up from reference TRBV14 and TRBJ1-1, is EAGVTQFPSHSVIEKGQTVTLRCDPISGHDNLYWYRRVMGKEIKFLLHFVKESKQDESGMPNNRFLAERTGGTYSTLKVQPAELEDSGVYFCASSQDFGEMAFFGQGTRLTVV.

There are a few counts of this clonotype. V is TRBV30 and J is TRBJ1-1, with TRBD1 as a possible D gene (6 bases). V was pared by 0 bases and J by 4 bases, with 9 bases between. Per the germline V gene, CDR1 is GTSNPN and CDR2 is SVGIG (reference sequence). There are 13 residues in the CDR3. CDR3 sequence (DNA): TGTGCCTGGAGTGTACACAGGGTCACTGAAGCTTTCTTT. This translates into CAWSVHRVTEAFF.

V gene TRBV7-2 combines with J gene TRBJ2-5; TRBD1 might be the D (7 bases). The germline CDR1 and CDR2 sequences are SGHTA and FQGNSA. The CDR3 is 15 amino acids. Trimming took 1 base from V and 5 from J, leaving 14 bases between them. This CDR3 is CASSLEAGGRETQYF. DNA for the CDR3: TGTGCCAGCAGCTTAGAGGCAGGGGGGAGGGAGACCCAGTACTTC.

CDR3 protein: CASADLNYGYTF. The CDR3 DNA follows: TGTGCCTCTGCGGATTTAAACTATGGCTACACCTTC. This chain links TRBV2 with TRBJ1-2; no clear D gene. Germline-derived CDR1 and CDR2 are SNHLY and FYNNEI. V dropped 11 bases and J dropped 2 bases, with 12 bases sitting between them. CDR3 length: 12 amino acids.

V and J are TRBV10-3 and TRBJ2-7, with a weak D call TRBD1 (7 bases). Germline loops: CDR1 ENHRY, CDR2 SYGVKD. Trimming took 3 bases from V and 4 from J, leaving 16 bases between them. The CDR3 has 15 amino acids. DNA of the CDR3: TGTGCCATCAGTGACGGCCAGGGGGGCAAATACGAGCAGTACTTC. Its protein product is CAISDGQGGKYEQYF.

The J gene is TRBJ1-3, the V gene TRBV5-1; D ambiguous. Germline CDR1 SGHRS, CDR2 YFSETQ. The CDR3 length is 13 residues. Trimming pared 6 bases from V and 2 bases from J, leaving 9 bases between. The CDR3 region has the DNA TGCGCCAGCAAAAATGAAGCTGGAAACACCATATATTTT. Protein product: CASKNEAGNTIYF.